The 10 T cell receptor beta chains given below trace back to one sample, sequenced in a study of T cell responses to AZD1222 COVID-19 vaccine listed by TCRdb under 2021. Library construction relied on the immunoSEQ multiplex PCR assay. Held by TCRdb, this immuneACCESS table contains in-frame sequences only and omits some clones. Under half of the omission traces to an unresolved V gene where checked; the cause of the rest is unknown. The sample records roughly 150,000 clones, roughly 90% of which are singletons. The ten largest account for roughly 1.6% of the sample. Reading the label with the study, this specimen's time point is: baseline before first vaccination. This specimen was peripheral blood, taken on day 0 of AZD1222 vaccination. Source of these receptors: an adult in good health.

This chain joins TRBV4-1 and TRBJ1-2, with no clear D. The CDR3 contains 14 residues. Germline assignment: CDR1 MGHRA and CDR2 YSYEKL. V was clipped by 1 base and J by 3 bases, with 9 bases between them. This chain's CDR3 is CASSQVTEHYGYTF. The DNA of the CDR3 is TGCGCCAGCAGCCAAGTGACGGAGCACTATGGCTACACCTTC.

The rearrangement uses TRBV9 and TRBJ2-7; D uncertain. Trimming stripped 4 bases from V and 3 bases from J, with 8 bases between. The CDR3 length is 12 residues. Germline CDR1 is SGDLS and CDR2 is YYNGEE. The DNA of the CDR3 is TGTGCCAGCAGCTCAGCACTCTACGAGCAGTACTTC. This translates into CASSSALYEQYF.

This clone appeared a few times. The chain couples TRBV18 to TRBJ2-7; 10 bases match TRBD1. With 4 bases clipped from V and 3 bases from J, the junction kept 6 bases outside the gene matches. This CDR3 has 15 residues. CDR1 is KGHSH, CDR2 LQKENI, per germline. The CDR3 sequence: CASSLTGQGNYEQYF. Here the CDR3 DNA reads TGTGCCAGCTCACTAACGGGACAGGGGAACTACGAGCAGTACTTC. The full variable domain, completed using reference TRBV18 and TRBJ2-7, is NAGVMQNPRHLVRRRGQEARLRCSPMKGHSHVYWYRQLPEEGLKFMVYLQKENIIDESGMPKERFSAEFPKEGPSILRIQQVVRGDSAAYFCASSLTGQGNYEQYFGPGTRLTVT.

The DNA for the CDR3 is TGTGCCAGCAGTTCCAGATCCGGGAGGTACTACGAGCAGTACTTC. Encoded protein: CASSSRSGRYYEQYF. This chain links TRBV6-5 with TRBJ2-7; the match to TRBD2 covers 7 bases. CDR1 is MNHEY, CDR2 SVGAGI, per germline. The V segment lost 4 bases and the J segment 3 bases; nucleotides outside the gene matches: 9. The CDR3 extends over 15 amino acids.

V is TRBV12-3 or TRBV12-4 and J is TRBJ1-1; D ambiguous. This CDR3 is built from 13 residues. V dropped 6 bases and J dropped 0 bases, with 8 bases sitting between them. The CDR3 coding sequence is TGTGCCAGCAGGATGACACTGAACACTGAAGCTTTCTTT. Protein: CASRMTLNTEAFF.

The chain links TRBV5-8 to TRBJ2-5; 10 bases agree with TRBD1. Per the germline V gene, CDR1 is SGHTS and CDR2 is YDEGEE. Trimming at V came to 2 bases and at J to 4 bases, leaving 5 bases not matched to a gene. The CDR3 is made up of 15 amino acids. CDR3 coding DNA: TGTGCCAGCAGCTTAGACAGGGGGCGCTTAGAGACCCAGTACTTC. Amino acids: CASSLDRGRLETQYF.

This chain's CDR3 is CASSSGRDDEQFF. Written as DNA, the CDR3 is TGTGCCAGTAGTAGTGGGCGAGATGATGAGCAGTTCTTC. V gene TRBV19 combines with J gene TRBJ2-1; the D is unclear. Germline values: CDR1 LNHDA, CDR2 SQIVND (reference sequence). The length of the CDR3 is 13 residues. V was cut by 4 bases and J by 8 bases, with 12 bases left in between.

CDR3 protein: CASSPKGLAGGNGELFF. Here the CDR3 DNA reads TGTGCCAGCAGCCCAAAGGGCCTAGCGGGAGGCAACGGGGAGCTGTTTTTT. J is TRBJ2-2 and V is TRBV7-2; 11 bases agree with TRBD2. V lost 5 bases to trimming and J lost 7 bases; unmatched junction nucleotides: 12. Germline loops: CDR1 SGHTA, CDR2 FQGNSA. CDR3 size: 17 residues.

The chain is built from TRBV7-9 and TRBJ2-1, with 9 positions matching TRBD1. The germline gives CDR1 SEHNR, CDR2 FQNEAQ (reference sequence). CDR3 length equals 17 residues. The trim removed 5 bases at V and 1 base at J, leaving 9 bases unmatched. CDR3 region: CASSPPRGQGSYNEQFF. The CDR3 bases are TGTGCCAGCAGCCCCCCCCGGGGACAGGGTTCCTACAATGAGCAGTTCTTC.

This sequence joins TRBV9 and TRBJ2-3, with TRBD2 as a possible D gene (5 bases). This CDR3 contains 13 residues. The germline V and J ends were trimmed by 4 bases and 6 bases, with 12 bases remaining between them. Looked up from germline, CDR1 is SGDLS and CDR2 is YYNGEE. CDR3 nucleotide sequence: TGTGCCAGCAGCCCCGGAGGCCGGGATACGCAGTATTTT. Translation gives CASSPGGRDTQYF.